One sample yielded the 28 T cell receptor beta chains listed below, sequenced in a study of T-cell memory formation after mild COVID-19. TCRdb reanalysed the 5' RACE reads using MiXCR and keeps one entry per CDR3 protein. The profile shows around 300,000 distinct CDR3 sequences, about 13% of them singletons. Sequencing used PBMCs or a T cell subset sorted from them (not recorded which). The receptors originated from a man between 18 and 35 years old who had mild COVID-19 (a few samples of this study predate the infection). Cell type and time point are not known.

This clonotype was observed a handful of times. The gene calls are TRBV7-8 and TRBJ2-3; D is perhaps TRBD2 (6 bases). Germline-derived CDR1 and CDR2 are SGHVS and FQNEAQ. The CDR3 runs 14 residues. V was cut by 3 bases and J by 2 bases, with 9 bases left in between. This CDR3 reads CASSFGTATDTQYF. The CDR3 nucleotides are TGTGCCAGCAGCTTTGGGACTGCCACAGATACGCAGTATTTT.

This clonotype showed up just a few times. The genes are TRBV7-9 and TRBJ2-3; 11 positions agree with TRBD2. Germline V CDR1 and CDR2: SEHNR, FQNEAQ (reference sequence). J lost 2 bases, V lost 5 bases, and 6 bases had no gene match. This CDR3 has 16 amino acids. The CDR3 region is CASSVGTSGFTDTQYF. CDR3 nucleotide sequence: TGTGCCAGCAGCGTAGGGACTAGCGGTTTCACAGATACGCAGTATTTT.

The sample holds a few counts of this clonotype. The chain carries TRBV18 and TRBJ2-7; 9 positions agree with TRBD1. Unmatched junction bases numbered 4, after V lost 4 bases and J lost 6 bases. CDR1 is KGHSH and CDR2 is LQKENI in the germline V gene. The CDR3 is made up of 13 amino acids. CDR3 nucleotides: TGTGCCAGCTCACGTGACAGGGGGGCCGAGCAGTACGTC. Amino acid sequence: CASSRDRGAEQYV.

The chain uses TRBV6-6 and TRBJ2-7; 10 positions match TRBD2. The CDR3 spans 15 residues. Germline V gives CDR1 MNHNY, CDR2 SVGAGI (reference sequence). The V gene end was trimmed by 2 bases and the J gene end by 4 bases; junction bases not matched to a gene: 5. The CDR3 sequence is CASSYELAGGYEQYF. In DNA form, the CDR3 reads TGTGCCAGCAGTTACGAGTTAGCGGGGGGTTACGAGCAGTACTTC.

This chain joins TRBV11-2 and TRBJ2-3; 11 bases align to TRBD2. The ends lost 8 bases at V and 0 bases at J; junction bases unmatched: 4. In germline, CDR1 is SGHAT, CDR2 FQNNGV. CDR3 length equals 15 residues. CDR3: CASGLAGWSTDTQYF. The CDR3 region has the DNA TGTGCCAGCGGACTAGCGGGCTGGAGCACAGATACGCAGTATTTT.

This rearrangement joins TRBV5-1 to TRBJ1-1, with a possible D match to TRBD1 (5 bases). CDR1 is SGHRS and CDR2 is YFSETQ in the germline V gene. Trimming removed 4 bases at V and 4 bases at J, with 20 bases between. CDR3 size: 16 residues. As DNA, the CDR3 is TGCGCCAGCAGCGCCGCGGGACTCGAGGGTACCACTGAAGCTTTCTTT. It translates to CASSAAGLEGTTEAFF.

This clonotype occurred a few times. The chain's CDR3 is CASSERGWGYTF. In nucleotides, the CDR3 is TGTGCCAGCAGTGAACGGGGCTGGGGCTACACCTTC. The chain couples TRBV25-1 to TRBJ1-2; TRBD1 might be the D (5 bases). The V and J ends lost 2 bases and 8 bases respectively, with 9 bases between them. From germline, CDR1 is MGHDK and CDR2 SYGVNS. The length of the CDR3 is 12 residues.

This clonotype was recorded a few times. The CDR3 coding sequence is TGCGCCAGCAGCCAAAATCCTAGCGGGGGGGATCGAGATACGCAGTATTTT. Residues: CASSQNPSGGDRDTQYF. The V and J genes are TRBV4-3 and TRBJ2-3; 12 bases align to TRBD2. Germline trimming cut 2 bases from V and 5 bases from J; bases unmatched to any gene: 8. The germline CDR1 and CDR2 sequences are LGHNA and YSLEER. The length of the CDR3 is 17 residues.

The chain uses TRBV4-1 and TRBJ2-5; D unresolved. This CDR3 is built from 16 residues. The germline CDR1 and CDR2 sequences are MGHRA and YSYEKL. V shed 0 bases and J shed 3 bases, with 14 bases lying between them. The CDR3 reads CASSQDVRQREETQYF. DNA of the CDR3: TGCGCCAGCAGCCAAGACGTTCGGCAAAGGGAAGAGACCCAGTACTTC.

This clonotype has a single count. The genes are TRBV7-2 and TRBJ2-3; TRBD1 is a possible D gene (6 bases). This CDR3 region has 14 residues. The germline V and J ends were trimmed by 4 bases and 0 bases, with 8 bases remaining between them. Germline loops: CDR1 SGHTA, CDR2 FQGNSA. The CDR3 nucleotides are TGTGCCAGCAGCTCAGGGGTCAGCACAGATACGCAGTATTTT. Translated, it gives CASSSGVSTDTQYF.

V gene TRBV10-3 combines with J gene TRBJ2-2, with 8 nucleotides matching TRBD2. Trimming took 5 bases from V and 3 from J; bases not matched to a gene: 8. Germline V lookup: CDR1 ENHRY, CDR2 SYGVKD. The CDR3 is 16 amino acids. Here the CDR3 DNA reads TGTGCCATCAGTAGGATGGGAGCGGGGGACACCGGGGAGCTGTTTTTT. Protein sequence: CAISRMGAGDTGELFF.

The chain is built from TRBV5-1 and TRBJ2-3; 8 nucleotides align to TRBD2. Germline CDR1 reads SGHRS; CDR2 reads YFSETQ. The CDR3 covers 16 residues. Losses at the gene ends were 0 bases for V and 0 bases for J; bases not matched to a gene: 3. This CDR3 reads CASSLAIAGSTDTQYF. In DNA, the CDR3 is TGCGCCAGCAGCTTGGCCATAGCGGGAAGCACAGATACGCAGTATTTT.

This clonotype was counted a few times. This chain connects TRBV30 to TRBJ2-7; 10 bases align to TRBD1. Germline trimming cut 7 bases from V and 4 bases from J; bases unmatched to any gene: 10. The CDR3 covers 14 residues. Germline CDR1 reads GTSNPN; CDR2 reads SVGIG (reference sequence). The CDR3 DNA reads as TGTGCCTTCCATCGGGGACAGGGGAAATACGAGCAGTACTTC. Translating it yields CAFHRGQGKYEQYF.

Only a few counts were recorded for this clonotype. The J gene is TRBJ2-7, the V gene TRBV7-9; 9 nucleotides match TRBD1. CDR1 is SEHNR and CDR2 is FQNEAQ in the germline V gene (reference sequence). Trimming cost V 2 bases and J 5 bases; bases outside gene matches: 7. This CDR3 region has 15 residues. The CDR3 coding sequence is TGTGCCAGCAGCTTAACAGGGGGCCACTTGAACGAGCAGTACGTC. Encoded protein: CASSLTGGHLNEQYV.

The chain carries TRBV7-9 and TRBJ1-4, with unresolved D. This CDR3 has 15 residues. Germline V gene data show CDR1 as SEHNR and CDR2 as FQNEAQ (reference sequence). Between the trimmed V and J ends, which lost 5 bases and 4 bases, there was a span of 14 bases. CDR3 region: CASSGPGLLNEKLFF. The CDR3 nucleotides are TGTGCCAGCAGCGGTCCCGGTCTCCTTAATGAAAAACTGTTTTTT.

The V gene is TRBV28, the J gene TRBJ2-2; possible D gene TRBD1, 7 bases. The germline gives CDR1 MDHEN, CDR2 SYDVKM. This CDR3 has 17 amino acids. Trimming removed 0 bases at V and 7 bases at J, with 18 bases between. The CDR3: CASSLWSGGIGVGELFF. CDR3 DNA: TGTGCCAGCAGTTTATGGTCAGGGGGGATCGGTGTCGGGGAGCTGTTTTTT.

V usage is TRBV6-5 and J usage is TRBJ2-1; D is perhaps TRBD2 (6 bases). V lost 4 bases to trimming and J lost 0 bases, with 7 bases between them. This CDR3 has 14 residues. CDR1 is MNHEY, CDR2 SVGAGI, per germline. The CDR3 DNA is TGTGCCAGCAGTTGGGGGGACTCCTACAATGAGCAGTTCTTC. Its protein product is CASSWGDSYNEQFF.

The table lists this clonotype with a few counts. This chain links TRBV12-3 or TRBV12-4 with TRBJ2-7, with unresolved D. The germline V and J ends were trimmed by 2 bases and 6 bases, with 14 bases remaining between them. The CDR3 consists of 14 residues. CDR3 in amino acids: CASSLWQLGIEQYF. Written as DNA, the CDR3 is TGTGCCAGCAGTTTATGGCAGCTGGGGATCGAGCAGTACTTC.

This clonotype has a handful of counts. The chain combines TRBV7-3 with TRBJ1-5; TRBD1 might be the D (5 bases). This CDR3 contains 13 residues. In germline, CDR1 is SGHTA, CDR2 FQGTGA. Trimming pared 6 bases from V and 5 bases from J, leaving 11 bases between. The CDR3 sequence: CASSTGLDQPQHF. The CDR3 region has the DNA TGTGCCAGCAGTACAGGTTTGGATCAGCCCCAGCATTTT.

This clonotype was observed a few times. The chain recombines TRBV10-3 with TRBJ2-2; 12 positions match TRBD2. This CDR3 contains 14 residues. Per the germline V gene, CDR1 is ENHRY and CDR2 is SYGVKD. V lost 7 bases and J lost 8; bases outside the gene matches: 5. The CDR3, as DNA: TGTGCCATCAAAGGACTAGCGGGGTCGGGGGAGCTGTTTTTT. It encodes CAIKGLAGSGELFF.

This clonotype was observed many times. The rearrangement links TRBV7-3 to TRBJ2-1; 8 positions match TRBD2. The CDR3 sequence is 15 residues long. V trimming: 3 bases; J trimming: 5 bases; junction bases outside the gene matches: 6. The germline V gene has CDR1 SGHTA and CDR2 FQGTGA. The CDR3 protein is CASSLIGGAHNEQFF. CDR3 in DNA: TGTGCCAGCAGCTTGATCGGGGGGGCCCACAATGAGCAGTTCTTC.

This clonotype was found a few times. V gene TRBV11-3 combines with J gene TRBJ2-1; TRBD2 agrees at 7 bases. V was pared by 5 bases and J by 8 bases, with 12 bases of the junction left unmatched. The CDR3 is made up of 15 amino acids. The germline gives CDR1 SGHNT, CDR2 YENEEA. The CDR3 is CASSPLWGGMDEQFF. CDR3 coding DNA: TGTGCCAGCAGCCCCCTATGGGGGGGTATGGATGAGCAGTTCTTC.

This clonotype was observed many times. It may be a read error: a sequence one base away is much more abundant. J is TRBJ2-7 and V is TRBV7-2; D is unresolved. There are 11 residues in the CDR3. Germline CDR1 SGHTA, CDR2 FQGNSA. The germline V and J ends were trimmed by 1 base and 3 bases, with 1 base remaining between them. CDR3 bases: TGTGCCAGCAGCTTAGTCTACGAGCAGTACTTC. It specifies CASSLVYEQYF.

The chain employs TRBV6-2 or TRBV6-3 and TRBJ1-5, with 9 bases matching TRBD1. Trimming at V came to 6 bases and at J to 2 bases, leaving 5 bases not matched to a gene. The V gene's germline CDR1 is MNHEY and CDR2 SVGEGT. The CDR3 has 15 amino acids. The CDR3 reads CASRSQGAGNQPQHF. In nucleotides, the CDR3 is TGTGCCAGCAGGTCACAGGGGGCAGGCAATCAGCCCCAGCATTTT.

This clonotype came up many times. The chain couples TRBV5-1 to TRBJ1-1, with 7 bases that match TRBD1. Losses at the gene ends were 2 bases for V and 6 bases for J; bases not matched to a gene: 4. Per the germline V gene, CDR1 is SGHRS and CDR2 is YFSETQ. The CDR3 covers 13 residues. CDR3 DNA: TGCGCCAGCAGCTTAGAGGGGGCCCCTGAAGCTTTCTTT. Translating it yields CASSLEGAPEAFF.

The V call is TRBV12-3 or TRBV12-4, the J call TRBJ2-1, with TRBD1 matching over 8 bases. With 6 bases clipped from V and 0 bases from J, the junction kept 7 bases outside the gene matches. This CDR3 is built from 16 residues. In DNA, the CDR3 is TGTGCCAGCAGGCCCCGGACAGGGCTCTCCTACAATGAGCAGTTCTTC. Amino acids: CASRPRTGLSYNEQFF.

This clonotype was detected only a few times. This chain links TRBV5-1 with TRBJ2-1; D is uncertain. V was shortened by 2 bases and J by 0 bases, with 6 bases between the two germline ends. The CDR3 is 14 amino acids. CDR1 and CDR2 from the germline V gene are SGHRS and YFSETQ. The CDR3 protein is CASSFGPSYNEQFF. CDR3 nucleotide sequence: TGCGCCAGCAGCTTCGGGCCCTCCTACAATGAGCAGTTCTTC.

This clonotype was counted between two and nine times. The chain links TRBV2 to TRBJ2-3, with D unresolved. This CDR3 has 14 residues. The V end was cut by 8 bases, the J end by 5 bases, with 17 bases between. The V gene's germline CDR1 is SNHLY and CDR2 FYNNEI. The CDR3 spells CASLRTPSGDTQYF. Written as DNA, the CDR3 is TGTGCCAGCCTCCGAACACCCTCCGGAGATACGCAGTATTTT.